This T cell receptor (beta chain) was found in a study of shared clonotypes between healthy human individuals. V lost 0 bases, J lost 4 bases, and 19 bases lay in between. The V gene's germline CDR1 is MGHRA and CDR2 YSYEKL. The CDR3 is 18 amino acids. Clones were sequenced by immunoSEQ multiplex PCR, and TCRdb holds only the in-frame ones, with some missing. The data contain about 590,000 clones, nearly 97% of them singletons. CD45RO negativity and positive selection for CCR7 defined naive CD8 cells, a population that excluded terminally differentiated effector memory CD45RA+ cells. Material: naive CD8+ T cells sorted from blood. The V call is TRBV4-1, the J call TRBJ2-1; D perhaps matches TRBD2 (6 bases). This sequence originates from a woman aged 25 to 39 in good health. The CDR3 coding sequence is TGCGCCAGCAGCCAAGATATCGAGGGAGGCGGGAAATACAATGAGCAGTTCTTC. The encoded protein is CASSQDIEGGGKYNEQFF.